This T cell receptor (beta chain) comes out of a study of CD8 T cells in Susac syndrome. From blood CD8+ and CD4+ T cells, the TCR beta chain was sequenced. TEMRA cells underwent FACS enrichment and CD8+ and CD4+ T cells underwent negative isolation. The table lists this clonotype with a few counts. What it binds is unknown. V shed 5 bases and J shed 3 bases, with 14 bases lying between them. Germline V CDR1 and CDR2: SQVTM, ANQGSEA. The CDR3 runs to 13 residues. An input of 0.5 to 1 ug of RNA was subjected to reverse transcription using random hexamers. Each CDR3 protein gets one entry after TCRdb re-called the immunoSEQ multiplex PCR reads with MiXCR. The sample yields almost 450,000 distinct CDR3 sequences, 75% to 90% seen once. Study-level results: As the study acknowledged, the number of individuals who were part of its TCR sequencing and HLA analysis was relatively small.

This chain uses TRBV29-1 with TRBJ2-7, with D maybe TRBD1 (8 bases). Sequencing input: CD8+ T cells from PBMCs. This clonotype was obtained from a human donor with multiple sclerosis. CDR3 bases: TGCAGCGTTACAGGGGGGGCTCACTACGAGCAGTACTTC. As protein: CSVTGGAHYEQYF.